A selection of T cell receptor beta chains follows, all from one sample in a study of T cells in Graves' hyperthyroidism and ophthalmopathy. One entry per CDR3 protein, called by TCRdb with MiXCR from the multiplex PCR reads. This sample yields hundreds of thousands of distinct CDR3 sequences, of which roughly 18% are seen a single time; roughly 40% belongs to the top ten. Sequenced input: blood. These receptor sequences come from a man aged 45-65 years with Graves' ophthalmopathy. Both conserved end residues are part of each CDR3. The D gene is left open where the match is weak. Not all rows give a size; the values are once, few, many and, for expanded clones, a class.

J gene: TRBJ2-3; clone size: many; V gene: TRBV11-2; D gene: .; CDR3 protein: CASSLRDALSTDTQYF; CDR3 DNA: TGTGCCAGCAGCCTCCGGGACGCACTTAGCACAGATACGCAGTATTTT
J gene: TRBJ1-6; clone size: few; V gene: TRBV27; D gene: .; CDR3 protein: CLSRKSSYNSPLHF; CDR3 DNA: TGTCTAAGCAGGAAGAGCTCCTATAATTCACCCCTCCACTTT
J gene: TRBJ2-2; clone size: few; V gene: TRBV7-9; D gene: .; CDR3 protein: CASSLESDSNTGELFF; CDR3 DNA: TGTGCCAGCAGCTTAGAATCCGACTCCAACACCGGGGAGCTGTTTTTT
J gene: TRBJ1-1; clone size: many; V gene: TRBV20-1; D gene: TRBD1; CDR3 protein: CSARDLLDRGKSNTEAFF; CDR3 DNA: TGCAGTGCTAGAGACCTACTGGACAGGGGGAAGTCGAACACTGAAGCTTTCTTT
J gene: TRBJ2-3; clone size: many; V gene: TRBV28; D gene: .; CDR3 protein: CASSTKPTDTQYF; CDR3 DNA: TGTGCCAGCAGTACCAAGCCCACAGATACGCAGTATTTT
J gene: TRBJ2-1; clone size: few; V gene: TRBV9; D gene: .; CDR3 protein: CASSVAPSRDEQFF; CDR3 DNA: TGTGCCAGCAGCGTAGCCCCTAGCAGGGATGAGCAGTTCTTC
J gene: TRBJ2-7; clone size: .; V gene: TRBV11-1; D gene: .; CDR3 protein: CASSFTGSNEQYF; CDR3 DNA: TGTGCCAGCAGCTTTACAGGGTCCAACGAGCAGTACTTC
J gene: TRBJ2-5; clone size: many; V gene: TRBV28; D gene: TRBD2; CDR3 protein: CASSSQTSGRGETQYF; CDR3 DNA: TGTGCCAGCAGTAGCCAGACTAGCGGGAGAGGAGAGACCCAGTACTTC
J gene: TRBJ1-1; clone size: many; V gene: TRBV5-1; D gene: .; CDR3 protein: CASSSPAGGTEAFF; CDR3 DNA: TGCGCCAGCAGCTCCCCCGCCGGGGGCACTGAAGCTTTCTTT
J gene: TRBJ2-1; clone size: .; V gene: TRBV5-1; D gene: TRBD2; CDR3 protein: CASSPTNSGSAYNEQFF; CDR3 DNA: TGCGCCAGCAGCCCCACCAATAGCGGGAGCGCCTACAATGAGCAGTTCTTC
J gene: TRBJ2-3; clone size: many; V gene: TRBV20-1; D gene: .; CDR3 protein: CSAVAELTDTQYF; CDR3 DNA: TGCAGTGCTGTAGCGGAACTCACAGATACGCAGTATTTT
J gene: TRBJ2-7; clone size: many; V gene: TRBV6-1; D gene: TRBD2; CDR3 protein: CASSLAGDKFYEQYF; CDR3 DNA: TGTGCCAGCAGCTTAGCGGGAGACAAGTTCTACGAGCAGTACTTC
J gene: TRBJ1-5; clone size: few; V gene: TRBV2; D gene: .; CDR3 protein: CASTFGALPQHF; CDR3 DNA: TGTGCCAGCACCTTCGGAGCCCTGCCCCAGCATTTT
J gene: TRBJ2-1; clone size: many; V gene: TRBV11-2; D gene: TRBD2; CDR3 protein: CASSAGTSPGDEQFF; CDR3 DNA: TGTGCCAGCAGCGCCGGGACTAGCCCCGGGGATGAGCAGTTCTTC
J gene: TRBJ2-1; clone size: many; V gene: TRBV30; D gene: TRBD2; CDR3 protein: CAWSVLRSSGSYNEQFF; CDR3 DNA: TGTGCCTGGAGTGTACTTCGGTCTAGCGGGAGCTACAATGAGCAGTTCTTC
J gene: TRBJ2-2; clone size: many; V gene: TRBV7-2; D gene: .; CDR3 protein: CASSLSLGGAGELFF; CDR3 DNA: TGTGCCAGCAGCTTAAGTCTAGGTGGGGCCGGGGAGCTGTTTTTT
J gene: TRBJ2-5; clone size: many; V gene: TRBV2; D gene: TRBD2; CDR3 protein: CASSRSSGALVQTQYF; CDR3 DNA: TGTGCCAGCAGTCGCTCTAGCGGAGCCTTGGTTCAGACCCAGTACTTC
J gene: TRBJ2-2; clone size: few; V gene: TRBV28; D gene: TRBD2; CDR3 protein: CASSLSGRTNTGELFF; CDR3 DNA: TGTGCCAGCAGTTTATCCGGGAGGACAAACACCGGGGAGCTGTTTTTT
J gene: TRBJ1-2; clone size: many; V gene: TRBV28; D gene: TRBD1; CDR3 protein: CASSIIQGARGYTF; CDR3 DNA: TGTGCCAGCAGCATTATTCAGGGGGCGCGTGGCTACACCTTC
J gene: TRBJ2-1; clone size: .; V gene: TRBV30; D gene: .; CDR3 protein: CAWGDTGSYNEQFF; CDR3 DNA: TGTGCTTGGGGAGACACAGGGAGTTACAATGAGCAGTTCTTC
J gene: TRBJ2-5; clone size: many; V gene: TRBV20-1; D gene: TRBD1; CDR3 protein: CSASRQGRETQYF; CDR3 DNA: TGCAGTGCTAGCCGACAGGGCAGAGAGACCCAGTACTTC
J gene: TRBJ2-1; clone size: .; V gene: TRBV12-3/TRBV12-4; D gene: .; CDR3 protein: CASSLASPSYNEQFF; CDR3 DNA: TGTGCCAGCAGTTTGGCCAGCCCATCATACAATGAGCAGTTCTTC
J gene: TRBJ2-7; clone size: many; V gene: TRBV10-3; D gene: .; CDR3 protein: CAISDPGRYEQYF; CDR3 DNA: TGTGCCATCAGTGACCCAGGACGGTACGAGCAGTACTTC
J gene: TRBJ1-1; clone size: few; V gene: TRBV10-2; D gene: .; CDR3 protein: CATRTAMNTEAFF; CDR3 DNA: TGCGCCACCCGGACAGCGATGAACACTGAAGCTTTCTTT
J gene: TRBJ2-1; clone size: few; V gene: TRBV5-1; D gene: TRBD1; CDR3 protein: CAKPHRDSTSYNEQFF; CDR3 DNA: TGCGCCAAACCGCATCGGGACAGTACCTCCTACAATGAGCAGTTCTTC
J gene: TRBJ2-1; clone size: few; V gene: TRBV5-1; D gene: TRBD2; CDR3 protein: CASSLSGGGNNEQFF; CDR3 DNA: TGCGCCAGCAGCTTGTCTGGGGGGGGGAACAATGAGCAGTTCTTC
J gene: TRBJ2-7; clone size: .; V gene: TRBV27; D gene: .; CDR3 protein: CASSPDWRVPGRQYF; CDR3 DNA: TGTGCCAGCAGCCCTGATTGGCGGGTCCCGGGTAGGCAGTACTTC
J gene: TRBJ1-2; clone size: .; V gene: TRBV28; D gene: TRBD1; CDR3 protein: CASSPTGAHGYTF; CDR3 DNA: TGTGCCAGCAGTCCGACAGGGGCGCATGGCTACACTTTC
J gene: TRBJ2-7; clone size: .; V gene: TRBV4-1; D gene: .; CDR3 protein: CASSQDRRDEQYF; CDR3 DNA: TGCGCCAGCAGCCAAGACCGACGGGACGAGCAGTACTTC
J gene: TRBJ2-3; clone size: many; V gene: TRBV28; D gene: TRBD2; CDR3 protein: CASSLSLASLTDTQYF; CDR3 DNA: TGTGCCAGCAGTTTATCACTAGCGTCCCTCACAGATACGCAGTATTTT
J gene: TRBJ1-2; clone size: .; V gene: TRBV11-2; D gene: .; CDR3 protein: CASSLMGRGQNYGYTF; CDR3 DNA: TGTGCCAGCAGCTTAATGGGTAGAGGACAGAACTATGGCTACACCTTC
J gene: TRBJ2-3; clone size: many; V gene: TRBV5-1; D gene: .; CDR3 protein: CASSLAGTDFGTQYF; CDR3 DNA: TGCGCCAGCAGCTTGGCCGGGACTGACTTTGGTACGCAGTATTTT